The entry below describes one T cell receptor beta chain. Across about two dozen US areas, participants ranged in age from 18 to 89 years. Self-reported history from a screening survey and questionnaire set each donor's cohort. Symptom resolution, clearance, or two negative PCRs marked donors in Cohort 3 as recovered. Method: immunoSEQ multiplex PCR; TCRdb's copy keeps in-frame clones and lacks some. The data hold about 280,000 clones, with around nine tenths observed a single time. Trimming stripped 1 base from V and 4 bases from J, with 14 bases between. Germline CDR1 LGHNT, CDR2 FRNRAP. The CDR3 has 16 amino acids. The data stem from a study of blood T cell repertoires in COVID-19. Whole-study context: The analysed material was cDNA or gDNA that came from T cells, B-cell-depleted T cells, or PBMCs.

The chain joins TRBV12-5 to TRBJ2-1; maybe TRBD2 (6 bases). Material: PBMCs or T cells enriched from blood (not recorded which). The clonotype was recovered from a woman in her thirties or forties who had recovered from COVID-19. CDR3 loop: CASGLGTSFLYNEQFF. As DNA, the CDR3 is TGTGCTAGTGGTTTGGGAACTAGCTTCCTTTACAATGAGCAGTTCTTC.